A single sample is the source of the 18 T cell receptor beta chains below, sequenced in a study of T cells expressing NK-cell markers. Following a re-call of the 5' RACE reads, TCRdb has one entry per CDR3 protein and lacks DNA. The sample totals about 390,000 distinct CDR3 sequences; its top ten clones hold approximately 12%. Sequencing used blood T cells: a sorted CD56 or NKG2C T cell subset, CD4+ or CD8+ T cells, or bulk PBMC T cells (not recorded which). The receptors were gathered from a woman between 50 and 59 years old in good health.

The chain couples TRBV29-1 to TRBJ2-7; with no DNA, the TCRdb D assignment of TRBD1 cannot be verified. The CDR3 runs 12 residues. The germline V gene has CDR1 SQVTM and CDR2 ANQGSEA. CDR3 protein: CSVQVGADEQYF.

This sequence joins TRBV12-3 or TRBV12-4 and TRBJ2-1; without DNA, the TCRdb call of TRBD1 cannot be checked. The CDR3 consists of 14 residues. The CDR3 region is CASRLDREEGEQFF.

The chain uses TRBV20-1 and TRBJ1-1; TCRdb returns TRBD1, unconfirmable since there is no DNA. Germline V lookup: CDR1 DFQATT, CDR2 SNEGSKA (reference sequence). The CDR3 totals 13 residues. The CDR3 is CSALGGGNTEAFF.

The chain links TRBV24-1 to TRBJ2-1. The length of the CDR3 is 11 residues. CDR1 and CDR2 from the germline V gene are KGHDR and SFDVKD. CDR3 region: CATGTYNEQFF.

This sequence joins TRBV5-1 and TRBJ2-1; the D call of TRBD1 rests on TCRdb alone, since no DNA is present to check it. Germline-derived CDR1 and CDR2 are SGHRS and YFSETQ. The CDR3 totals 14 residues. This CDR3 is CASSRTGGNNEQFF.

V and J are TRBV11-2 and TRBJ2-3; TCRdb names TRBD2, which stays unverified in the absence of DNA. The CDR3 has 12 amino acids. Germline-derived CDR1 and CDR2 are SGHAT and FQNNGV. This chain's CDR3 is CASSPSLGTQYF.

This rearrangement joins TRBV10-3 to TRBJ1-3. This CDR3 contains 15 residues. From germline, CDR1 is ENHRY and CDR2 SYGVKD. CDR3 region: CAISEFLSSGNTIYF.

The V and J genes are TRBV5-6 and TRBJ2-5; TCRdb designates TRBD2, a call that cannot be tested without DNA. Germline V CDR1 and CDR2: SGHDT, YYEEEE. The length of the CDR3 is 13 residues. The CDR3 region is CASGRDSGLTQYF.

The chain employs TRBV27 and TRBJ2-7; as DNA is missing, the TRBD1 call by TCRdb cannot be tested. The CDR3 loop spans 15 amino acids. Germline V gene sequence: CDR1 MNHEY, CDR2 SMNVEV (reference sequence). The CDR3 spells CASSKTDTGTYEQYF.

The chain combines TRBV6-5 with TRBJ2-1; the TRBD2 assignment by TCRdb is unverifiable without DNA. The CDR3 has 18 residues. Germline V gives CDR1 MNHEY, CDR2 SVGAGI. The CDR3 loop is CASSYSATSIEEVNEQFF.

The V gene is TRBV10-3, the J gene TRBJ2-3; TCRdb gives TRBD2 as the D gene, but with no DNA this cannot be confirmed. In germline, CDR1 is ENHRY, CDR2 SYGVKD. The CDR3 spans 12 residues. The CDR3 here is CAINSAGDTQYF.

V usage is TRBV7-9 and J usage is TRBJ2-4. This CDR3 is 12 amino acids long. Looked up from germline, CDR1 is SEHNR and CDR2 is FQNEAQ (reference sequence). CDR3 loop: CASSLLGNIQYF.

This chain connects TRBV12-3 or TRBV12-4 to TRBJ2-1; the TCRdb call, TRBD1, lacks DNA for checking. The CDR3 contains 13 residues. CDR3 protein: CASRTQGYNEQFF.

The V gene is TRBV6-6, the J gene TRBJ1-4. CDR3 length equals 14 residues. Germline V gives CDR1 MNHNY, CDR2 SVGAGI (reference sequence). The CDR3 is CASSYASTNEKLFF.

V gene TRBV4-1 combines with J gene TRBJ1-1; TCRdb calls TRBD1, which cannot be checked without DNA. Germline CDR1 and CDR2: MGHRA and YSYEKL. This CDR3 has 15 residues. CDR3 residues: CASSQRQGVNTEAFF.

This rearrangement joins TRBV9 to TRBJ2-2. Germline V gives CDR1 SGDLS, CDR2 YYNGEE. CDR3 size: 16 residues. The CDR3 loop reads CASSVAGGRITGELFF.

The chain combines TRBV20-1 with TRBJ2-3; TCRdb picks TRBD2, but there is no DNA to check that call. The CDR3 extends over 12 amino acids. Germline values: CDR1 DFQATT, CDR2 SNEGSKA (reference sequence). The CDR3 loop is CSARDRGTTMYF.

J is TRBJ2-3 and V is TRBV27; lacking DNA, the TRBD1 call made by TCRdb goes unchecked. The CDR3 totals 15 residues. Per germline, CDR1 MNHEY and CDR2 SMNVEV (reference sequence). CDR3: CASSPSWGGTDTQYF.